This record covers a single TCR beta chain. The data stem from a study of blood T cell repertoires in COVID-19. Study background: Spain, Italy and the United States supplied samples that represented acute and convalescent COVID-19.

Seattle's enrolled individuals joined amid active infection and were then monitored longitudinally. The germline CDR1 and CDR2 sequences are SGHDN and FVKESK. The CDR3 consists of 17 residues. V shed 3 bases and J 0 bases; nucleotides not matched to a gene: 8. Authors' analysis steps: The authors estimated nucleated cell counts from reference gene primer amplification. Libraries were prepared by immunoSEQ multiplex PCR; TCRdb keeps only in-frame clonotypes and omits some of them. D and trimming were read from the DNA, whereas the V and J calls and clone size are those reported in that table. The sample comprises 200,000 to 300,000 clones, over 75% of which are singletons, and approximately 5.1% rests with the top ten.

The chain links TRBV14 to TRBJ2-1, with 7 bases identical to TRBD1. This receptor was obtained from a man between 45 and 60 years old with COVID-19, enrolled during active disease. Sequencing used peripheral blood. CDR3 sequence reads: CASSQAKTGSSYNEQFF. The CDR3 bases are TGTGCCAGCAGCCAGGCAAAGACAGGGTCCTCCTACAATGAGCAGTTCTTC.